Shown below are 23 T cell receptor beta chains from a single sample sequenced in a study of cytomegalovirus exposure and HLA in healthy donors. Sequencing used immunoSEQ multiplex PCR; TCRdb keeps in-frame clones, though not all of them. The sample includes more than 110,000 clones, about 86% seen only once; the top ten take about 2.7%. The sample taken for sequencing was PBMCs. These receptors were collected from a man younger than 35 in good health and CMV-seronegative.

The chain recombines TRBV2 with TRBJ1-4; D is ambiguous. The CDR3 covers 16 residues. Germline V CDR1 and CDR2: SNHLY, FYNNEI. Trimming took 0 bases from V and 4 from J, leaving 12 bases between them. The CDR3 DNA reads as TGTGCCAGCAGTGAAGCTTATGGAGGACGTAATGAAAAACTGTTTTTT. Translated: CASSEAYGGRNEKLFF. Looking up the rest from reference TRBV2 and TRBJ1-4 gives the full variable domain: EPEVTQTPSHQVTQMGQEVILRCVPISNHLYFYWYRQILGQKVEFLVSFYNNEISEKSEIFDDQFSVERPDGSNFTLKIRSTKLEDSAMYFCASSEAYGGRNEKLFFGSGTQLSVL.

This chain uses TRBV4-1 with TRBJ2-5, with 7 bases aligning to TRBD2. J lost 5 bases, V lost 3 bases, and 0 bases had no gene match. Per germline, CDR1 MGHRA and CDR2 YSYEKL. CDR3 length: 12 residues. CDR3 in DNA: TGCGCCAGCAGCCAGGGGGGGGAGACCCAGTACTTC. It encodes CASSQGGETQYF.

The rearrangement links TRBV19 to TRBJ1-1; a weak D match, TRBD1 (5 bases). CDR3 length: 12 amino acids. Germline lookup yields CDR1 LNHDA and CDR2 SQIVND (reference sequence). The V end was cut by 3 bases, the J end by 10 bases, with 12 bases between. CDR3: CASSIIGAAAFF. The CDR3 DNA sequence: TGTGCCAGTAGTATCATAGGGGCGGCAGCTTTCTTT.

V usage is TRBV4-2 and J usage is TRBJ2-7; 13 positions match TRBD2. The CDR3 is 17 residues long. Germline CDR1 is LGHNA and CDR2 is YNFKEQ. The trim removed 0 bases at V and 2 bases at J, leaving 4 bases unmatched. In nucleotides, the CDR3 is TGTGCCAGCAGCCAAGATGGGACTAGCGGGGCCCCCTACGAGCAGTACTTC. It is translated as CASSQDGTSGAPYEQYF.

The V gene is TRBV19, the J gene TRBJ2-2; D call uncertain. Deletions cut 8 bases from V and 5 bases from J, with 24 bases between. The germline CDR1 and CDR2 sequences are LNHDA and SQIVND (reference sequence). The CDR3 spans 17 residues. The chain's CDR3 is CASLLFHRTPWTGELFF. CDR3 nucleotide sequence: TGTGCCAGTCTACTTTTCCACCGTACCCCCTGGACCGGGGAGCTGTTTTTT. Together with reference TRBV19 and TRBJ2-2, the CDR3 gives the full variable domain: DGGITQSPKYLFRKEGQNVTLSCEQNLNHDAMYWYRQDPGQGLRLIYYSQIVNDFQKGDIAEGYSVSREKKESFPLTVTSAQKNPTAFYLCASLLFHRTPWTGELFFGEGSRLTVL.

DNA of the CDR3: TGTGCCATCAGTGAGTCGCGACAGGGCGGAGAGACCCAGTACTTC. It codes for CAISESRQGGETQYF. The rearrangement links TRBV10-3 to TRBJ2-5, with 7 positions matching TRBD1. V was clipped by 0 bases and J by 4 bases; unmatched bases: 5. CDR1 is ENHRY and CDR2 is SYGVKD in the germline V gene. The CDR3 has 15 amino acids.

The chain joins TRBV6-1 to TRBJ2-7; TRBD1 matches at 7 bases. The junction had 4 bases not matched to a gene; V was cut back by 10 bases and J by 4 bases. The V gene's germline CDR1 is MNHNS and CDR2 SASEGT. CDR3 size: 11 residues. The CDR3 here is CATDREYEQYF. The CDR3 DNA follows: TGTGCCACCGACAGGGAGTACGAGCAGTACTTC.

V is TRBV7-6 and J is TRBJ2-1; 13 bases agree with TRBD2. The ends lost 2 bases at V and 4 bases at J; junction bases unmatched: 2. The length of the CDR3 is 16 residues. Germline V gene data show CDR1 as SGHVS and CDR2 as FNYEAQ. The CDR3 is CASSLTGLAGYNEQFF. CDR3 DNA sequence: TGTGCCAGCAGCTTAACGGGACTAGCGGGGTACAATGAGCAGTTCTTC.

J is TRBJ2-1 and V is TRBV29-1, with D unclear. V shed 1 base and J shed 6 bases, with 16 bases lying between them. The CDR3 totals 15 residues. Germline values: CDR1 SQVTM, CDR2 ANQGSEA. The DNA of the CDR3 is TGCAGCGTTGAAGGATCGACTTTTTCCCTCAATGAGCAGTTCTTC. Its protein is CSVEGSTFSLNEQFF.

This clone has just one count. The CDR3 bases are TGCGCCAGCAGCCAAGGGACAGGGGTTTACTACGAGCAGTACTTC. Amino acids: CASSQGTGVYYEQYF. V usage is TRBV4-1 and J usage is TRBJ2-7; 9 nucleotides match TRBD1. Germline assignment: CDR1 MGHRA and CDR2 YSYEKL. The CDR3 is made up of 15 amino acids. Trimming at V came to 1 base and at J to 3 bases, leaving 4 bases not matched to a gene.

The chain carries TRBV19 and TRBJ1-1, with TRBD1 identical over 7 bases. This CDR3 has 14 residues. The V gene's germline CDR1 is LNHDA and CDR2 SQIVND (reference sequence). V lost 5 bases and J lost 2; bases outside the gene matches: 5. CDR3 bases: TGTGCCAGTAGTGTGGACAGGATCAACACTGAAGCTTTCTTT. Its protein is CASSVDRINTEAFF.

This clone appeared many times. The chain links TRBV7-2 to TRBJ2-3; 8 nucleotides match TRBD2. There are 16 residues in the CDR3. Losses at the gene ends were 3 bases for V and 3 bases for J; bases not matched to a gene: 8. The germline gives CDR1 SGHTA, CDR2 FQGNSA. Written as DNA, the CDR3 is TGTGCCAGCAGCTTTGAGCGTTCGGGAGGGACAGATACGCAGTATTTT. It is translated as CASSFERSGGTDTQYF.

This rearrangement joins TRBV25-1 to TRBJ2-1; D may be TRBD1 (5 bases). Germline V lookup: CDR1 MGHDK, CDR2 SYGVNS. The germline V and J ends were trimmed by 2 bases and 5 bases, with 10 bases remaining between them. CDR3 size: 14 residues. The CDR3: CASSEQGLDNEQFF. CDR3 bases: TGTGCCAGCAGTGAACAGGGTCTTGACAATGAGCAGTTCTTC.

The chain carries TRBV4-3 and TRBJ1-2; no definite D call. Trimming took 2 bases from V and 0 from J, leaving 10 bases between them. The CDR3 totals 15 residues. The germline V gene has CDR1 LGHNA and CDR2 YSLEER. The CDR3 DNA reads as TGCGCCAGCAGCCAATTTTTCCAGGCTAACTATGGCTACACCTTC. This encodes CASSQFFQANYGYTF.

This clone was counted a single time. The chain carries TRBV30 and TRBJ1-1; TRBD1 is a possible D gene (5 bases). The CDR3 sequence is 15 residues long. V shed 3 bases and J shed 2 bases, with 16 bases lying between them. Germline loops: CDR1 GTSNPN, CDR2 SVGIG (reference sequence). In nucleotides, the CDR3 is TGTGCCTGGAGCCCTCCCGACAGAAGAAACACTGAAGCTTTCTTT. Protein product: CAWSPPDRRNTEAFF.

The chain carries TRBV27 and TRBJ1-1; weak D call: TRBD1 (5 bases). V was cut by 4 bases and J by 1 base, with 10 bases left in between. Per germline, CDR1 MNHEY and CDR2 SMNVEV (reference sequence). The length of the CDR3 is 14 residues. CDR3 protein: CASSWGRQNTEAFF. The CDR3 DNA is TGTGCCAGCAGTTGGGGCAGACAGAACACTGAAGCTTTCTTT.

This chain connects TRBV7-8 to TRBJ1-5, with D perhaps TRBD1 (5 bases). Trimming left V 3 bases short and J 3 bases short, with 12 bases between. This CDR3 is built from 15 residues. CDR1 and CDR2 (germline): SGHVS, FQNEAQ. The CDR3 loop reads CASSFNRSHNQPQHF. The CDR3 DNA is TGTGCCAGCAGCTTTAACAGGTCCCACAATCAGCCCCAGCATTTT.

The chain recombines TRBV28 with TRBJ2-6, with D possibly TRBD1 on 6 matching bases. The V gene lost 7 bases and the J gene lost 3 bases, with 13 bases spanning the gap. The CDR3 spans 15 residues. The V gene's germline CDR1 is MDHEN and CDR2 SYDVKM. Here the CDR3 reads CASTSQGSGANVLTF. The CDR3 DNA sequence: TGTGCCAGCACCTCCCAGGGGAGTGGGGCCAACGTCCTGACTTTC. The variable domain in full, with the rest retrieved from reference TRBV28 and TRBJ2-6, is DVKVTQSSRYLVKRTGEKVFLECVQDMDHENMFWYRQDPGLGLRLIYFSYDVKMKEKGDIPEGYSVSREKKERFSLILESASTNQTSMYLCASTSQGSGANVLTFGAGSRLTVL.

J is TRBJ1-2 and V is TRBV30; TRBD1 agrees at 8 bases. This CDR3 region has 16 residues. Germline lookup yields CDR1 GTSNPN and CDR2 SVGIG (reference sequence). V shed 5 bases and J 4 bases; nucleotides not matched to a gene: 15. DNA of the CDR3: TGTGCCTGGTTGGAATGGGGGGGACAGGAAGGCTATGGCTACACCTTC. Protein: CAWLEWGGQEGYGYTF.

This chain links TRBV7-8 with TRBJ2-7; 7 bases fit TRBD1. Germline V CDR1 and CDR2: SGHVS, FQNEAQ. The ends lost 6 bases at V and 2 bases at J; junction bases unmatched: 7. The length of the CDR3 is 14 residues. The CDR3 DNA follows: TGTGCCAGCAGGAAGACAGGGAGTACCTACGAGCAGTACTTC. Its protein product is CASRKTGSTYEQYF. Using reference TRBV7-8 and TRBJ2-7 for the parts outside the CDR3, the full variable domain is GAGVSQSPRYKVAKRGQDVALRCDPISGHVSLFWYQQALGQGPEFLTYFQNEAQLDKSGLPSDRFFAERPEGSVSTLKIQRTQQEDSAVYLCASRKTGSTYEQYFGPGTRLTVT.

The chain couples TRBV5-5 to TRBJ2-3; D gene ambiguous. V lost 2 bases and J 2 bases, leaving 9 bases between the germline ends. The length of the CDR3 is 14 residues. Germline CDR1 is SGHKS and CDR2 is YYEKEE (reference sequence). This CDR3 is CASSFGGDTDTQYF. DNA of the CDR3: TGTGCCAGCAGCTTTGGCGGAGACACAGATACGCAGTATTTT.

The gene calls are TRBV6-5 and TRBJ1-1; 10 bases are a match to TRBD1. V shed 6 bases and J 4 bases; nucleotides not matched to a gene: 2. CDR1 MNHEY and CDR2 SVGAGI come from the germline V gene. The CDR3 has 13 amino acids. The CDR3 region is CASSRTGGTEAFF. The CDR3 bases are TGTGCCAGCAGCAGGACAGGGGGCACTGAAGCTTTCTTT.

CDR3 loop: CASSSFLAGAHNEQFF. Written as DNA, the CDR3 is TGTGCCAGCAGCTCTTTTCTAGCGGGAGCCCACAATGAGCAGTTCTTC. The chain recombines TRBV7-9 with TRBJ2-1, with TRBD2 matching 10 bases. The CDR3 contains 16 residues. Unmatched junction bases numbered 8, after V lost 4 bases and J lost 5 bases. Germline V gives CDR1 SEHNR, CDR2 FQNEAQ (reference sequence).